This T cell receptor beta chain appears in the sequencing data of a study of blood T cell repertoires in COVID-19. Study-wide background: The samples span acute and convalescent COVID-19 from the United States, Italy and Spain. Sources were T cells, B-cell-depleted T cells, or PBMCs; the material itself was cDNA or gDNA.

This clone was found a few times. Original methodology: Cell counts per sample came from amplifying reference gene primers. The protocol was immunoSEQ multiplex PCR, while the TCRdb copy is restricted to in-frame clones and leaves out a portion. Clone size and the V and J calls come from that table; the DNA yielded D and trimming. The sample has roughly 250,000 clones, roughly four fifths seen once. The clonotype was recovered from a woman aged 80 or over with acute or convalescent COVID-19. The sample consisted of peripheral blood.

In DNA, the CDR3 is TGTGCCAGCAGCTCGGACAGGGTTTCACCCCTCCACTTT. It translates to CASSSDRVSPLHF. This chain connects TRBV7-2 to TRBJ1-6; 8 bases align to TRBD1. This CDR3 contains 13 residues. Trimming at V came to 4 bases and at J to 9 bases, leaving 2 bases not matched to a gene. Germline lookup yields CDR1 SGHTA and CDR2 FQGNSA.